This record looks at one TCR beta chain sequence and its context. Its antigen remains undetermined. No base quality information exists; no much larger clone differs at one position. The data were taken from a study of blood T cell repertoires in COVID-19 (dated by TCRdb to 2019 to 2021). Looking at the study overall: Collaborator samples came from the United States, Italy and Spain and covered acute and convalescent phases of COVID-19. Where HLA class I and class II types were available, the types were taken from metadata supplied by the sample provider, not from assay-based typing. The prospective study material was composed of cDNA or gDNA derived from T cells, B-cell-depleted T cells, or PBMCs. Samples came from the ongoing ImmuneRACE study (first 160 participants) plus 1,254 subjects from 6 global collaborators. Deeply sampled blood TCRbeta repertoires from subjects exposed to, actively infected with, or recovered from COVID-19 were included in the dataset. A freely available public database, intended as a resource for researchers studying the immune response to SARS-CoV-2, is where the repertoires were released. Nearly every sample came with metadata listing a de-identified subject ID, COVID-19 status, age in years and sex.

Study-wide conclusions, independent of this receptor: The quantity of clinical and demographic metadata differed by source and by participant and was supplied without curation.

The CDR3 spans 17 residues, from the cysteine through the phenylalanine. The read is trimmed to its CDR3 DNA, 51 bases read in frame from base 1. The germline V gene encodes CDR1 MNHNS and CDR2 SASEGT. V trim: 2 bases; J trim: 2 bases; unmatched bases: 8. The immunoSEQ Assay, a bias-controlled multiplex PCR, was used to amplify TCRbeta CDR3 regions from genomic DNA. Per the original workflow: The number of nucleated cells in each sample was estimated by amplification of reference gene primers within the assay. To quantify the absolute abundance of each unique TCRbeta CDR3 rearrangement, sequence reads were collapsed and filtered. For each sample, productive Simpson clonality was calculated as the square root of Simpson's diversity index across productive rearrangements. In its TCRdb copy, this immuneACCESS table keeps in-frame sequences only and misses some clones. Where compared with another copy, unresolved V genes explain less than half of these, and the others have no known cause. That table gives V, J and clone size, and the DNA gave D and trimming. Present in this sample are tens of thousands of clones, 88% of which were seen just once. 7% to 8.5% of the sample comes from the top ten.

Each collaborating institution followed its own protocols to collect whole blood in K2EDTA tubes. For TCRbeta analysis, collaborators shipped samples in one of three forms: frozen whole blood, isolated PBMCs, or DNA extracted from either of those sample types. This receptor was identified in a woman between 70 and 85 years old with acute or convalescent COVID-19. Sequencing was performed on peripheral blood. Recombination linked TRBV6-1 to TRBJ2-2; 7 bases in the junction line up with TRBD2. The CDR3 region reads CASSELALAVNTGELFF. At the DNA level, the sequence is TGTGCCAGCAGTGAATTAGCCCTAGCGGTTAACACCGGGGAGCTGTTTTTT.